The T cell receptor beta chain under discussion was sequenced for a study of T cells in Graves' hyperthyroidism and ophthalmopathy. General study results and limits: Blood also contained most expanded thyroid clonotypes above 0.001.

RNA transcripts were the template for amplifying TCR beta CDR3 regions. First-round RT-PCR targeting the TCR CDR3 was performed with the HTBI primer set. TCRdb reanalysed the multiplex PCR reads using MiXCR and keeps one entry per CDR3 protein. The data contain 600,000 to 650,000 distinct CDR3 sequences, 15% to 20% of them singletons. Points on this clonotype: As yet, its antigen is unknown.

Germline V gene data show CDR1 as SNHLY and CDR2 as FYNNEI. The J segment lost 12 bases and the V segment lost 8 bases, leaving 12 bases of the junction unmatched. The CDR3 runs 13 residues. Diagnostic decisions used clinical symptoms, serum thyroxine and TRAb, thyroid ultrasound and orbital computed tomography. This clonotype originated in a woman aged 25 to 39 with Graves' hyperthyroidism. Material for sequencing was blood. The chain joins TRBV2 to TRBJ1-4, with TRBD1 identical over 7 bases. Here the CDR3 DNA reads TGTGCCAGCGCGACAGGGTGGGGGTTTGAACTGTTTTTT. This encodes CASATGWGFELFF.